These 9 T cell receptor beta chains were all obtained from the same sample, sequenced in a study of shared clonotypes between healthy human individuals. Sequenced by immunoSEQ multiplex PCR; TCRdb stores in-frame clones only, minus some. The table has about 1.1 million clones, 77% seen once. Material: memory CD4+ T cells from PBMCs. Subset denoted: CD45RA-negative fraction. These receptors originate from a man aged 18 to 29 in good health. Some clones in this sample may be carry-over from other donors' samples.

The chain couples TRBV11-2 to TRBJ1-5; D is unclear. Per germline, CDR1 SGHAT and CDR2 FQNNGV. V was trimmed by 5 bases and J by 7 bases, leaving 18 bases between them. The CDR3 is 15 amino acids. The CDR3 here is CASSASLNLAQPQHF. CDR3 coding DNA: TGTGCCAGCAGCGCGAGCTTGAATCTCGCACAGCCCCAGCATTTT.

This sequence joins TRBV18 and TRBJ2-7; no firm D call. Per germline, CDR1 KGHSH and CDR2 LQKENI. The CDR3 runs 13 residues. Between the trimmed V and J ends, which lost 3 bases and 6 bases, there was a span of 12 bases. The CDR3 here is CASSPRVDGEQYF. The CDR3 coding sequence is TGTGCCAGCTCACCTAGGGTTGACGGCGAGCAGTACTTC.

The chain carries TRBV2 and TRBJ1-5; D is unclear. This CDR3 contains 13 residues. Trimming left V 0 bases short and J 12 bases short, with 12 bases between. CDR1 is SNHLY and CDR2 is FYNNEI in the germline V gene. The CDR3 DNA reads TGTGCCAGCAGTGAAGCGCGGGTTTCGAGCCAGCATTTT. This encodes CASSEARVSSQHF.

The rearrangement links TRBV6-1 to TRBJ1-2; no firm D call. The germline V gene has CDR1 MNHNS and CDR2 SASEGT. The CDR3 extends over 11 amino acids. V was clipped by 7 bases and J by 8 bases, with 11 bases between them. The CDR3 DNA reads TGTGCCAGCACAGATTTCGGGGGCTACACCTTC. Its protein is CASTDFGGYTF.

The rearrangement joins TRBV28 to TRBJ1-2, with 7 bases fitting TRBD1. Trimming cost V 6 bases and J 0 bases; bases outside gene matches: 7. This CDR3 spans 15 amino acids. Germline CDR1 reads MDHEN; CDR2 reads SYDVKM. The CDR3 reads CASSTQGGSNYGYTF. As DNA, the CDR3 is TGTGCCAGCAGCACCCAGGGGGGCTCTAACTATGGCTACACCTTC.

The CDR3 loop is CASSLVAGPQKLFF. As DNA, the CDR3 is TGTGCCAGCAGCTTAGTGGCAGGGCCCCAAAAACTGTTTTTT. This rearrangement joins TRBV11-2 to TRBJ1-4; D is perhaps TRBD1 (5 bases). CDR3 length equals 14 residues. Trimming took 1 base from V and 9 from J, leaving 12 bases between them. Germline loops: CDR1 SGHAT, CDR2 FQNNGV.

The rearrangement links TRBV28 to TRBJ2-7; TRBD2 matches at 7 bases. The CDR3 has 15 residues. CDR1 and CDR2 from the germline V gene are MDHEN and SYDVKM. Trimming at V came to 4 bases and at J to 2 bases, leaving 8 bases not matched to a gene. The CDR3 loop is CASSYGGGVTYEQYF. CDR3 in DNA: TGTGCCAGCAGTTACGGCGGGGGTGTCACCTACGAGCAGTACTTC.

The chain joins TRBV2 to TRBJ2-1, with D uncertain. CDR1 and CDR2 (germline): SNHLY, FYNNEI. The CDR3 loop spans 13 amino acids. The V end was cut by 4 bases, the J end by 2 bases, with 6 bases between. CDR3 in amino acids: CASSVLTYNEQFF. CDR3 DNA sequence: TGTGCCAGCAGTGTACTAACCTACAATGAGCAGTTCTTC.

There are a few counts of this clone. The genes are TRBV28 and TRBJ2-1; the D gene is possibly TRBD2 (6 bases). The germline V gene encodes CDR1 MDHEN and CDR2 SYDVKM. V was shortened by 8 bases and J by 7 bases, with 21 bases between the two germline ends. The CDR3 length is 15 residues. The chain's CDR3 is CASSLAGSDRNEQFF. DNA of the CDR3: TGTGCCAGCTCCCTGGCGGGGAGCGATCGGAATGAGCAGTTCTTC.